The 10 T cell receptor beta chains below all came from one sample that was sequenced in a study of blood T cells in healthy people across ages. The use of a sample-barcoded 5' primer and a J-beta primer mix characterized a second PCR of about 7 to 12 cycles. TCRdb reprocessed the 5' RACE reads via MiXCR and lists one record per CDR3 protein. Found here are 1.2 million to 1.5 million distinct CDR3 sequences, approximately 63% of them singletons; the top ten hold approximately 7%. Specimen: blood. These receptors came from a man between 18 and 29 years old in good health.

In its sample, this clonotype was seen once. The chain has TRBV25-1 and TRBJ1-5; weak D call: TRBD1 (6 bases). CDR3 length: 13 amino acids. CDR1 MGHDK and CDR2 SYGVNS come from the germline V gene. The ends were cut back, 2 bases at V and 6 bases at J, with 8 bases in the middle. CDR3: CASSEGGTQPQHF. CDR3 nucleotide sequence: TGTGCCAGCAGTGAAGGGGGCACTCAGCCCCAGCATTTT.

The chain joins TRBV20-1 to TRBJ2-5, with D perhaps TRBD2 (6 bases). Trimming pared 6 bases from V and 5 bases from J, leaving 16 bases between. The germline V gene has CDR1 DFQATT and CDR2 SNEGSKA (reference sequence). This CDR3 is built from 13 residues. For the CDR3, the DNA is TGCAGTGCCGATTCCGGGACTCAGGAGACCCAGTACTTC. It specifies CSADSGTQETQYF.

This clonotype came up a few times. In nucleotides, the CDR3 is TGTGCCAGCACCCCGGGAGATTCACCCCTCCACTTT. Its protein is CASTPGDSPLHF. The chain recombines TRBV25-1 with TRBJ1-6; unclear D gene. The germline V gene encodes CDR1 MGHDK and CDR2 SYGVNS. CDR3 size: 12 residues. V gave up 7 bases and J gave up 8 bases, with 9 bases separating them.

V is TRBV15 and J is TRBJ2-1; the match to TRBD1 covers 10 bases. The trim removed 5 bases at V and 3 bases at J, leaving 4 bases unmatched. The germline gives CDR1 LNHNV, CDR2 YYDKDF (reference sequence). The CDR3 runs 15 residues. CDR3 in amino acids: CATSVRTGGYNEQFF. Written as DNA, the CDR3 is TGTGCCACCAGCGTGAGGACAGGGGGCTACAATGAGCAGTTCTTC. The whole variable domain, remainder taken from reference TRBV15 and TRBJ2-1, is DAMVIQNPRYQVTQFGKPVTLSCSQTLNHNVMYWYQQKSSQAPKLLFHYYDKDFNNEADTPDNFQSRRPNTSFCFLDIRSPGLGDTAMYLCATSVRTGGYNEQFFGPGTRLTVL.

This clonotype was seen only a few times. This CDR3 is CASSKGRIEGSQYF. The CDR3 DNA reads as TGTGCCAGCAGCAAGGGACGCATTGAGGGGTCCCAGTACTTC. J is TRBJ2-5 and V is TRBV7-2, with D perhaps assigned TRBD1 or TRBD2 (5 bases each). The CDR3 extends over 14 amino acids. Trimming took off 5 bases at V and 9 bases at J, with 19 bases between the two ends. CDR1 and CDR2 (germline): SGHTA, FQGNSA.

The rearrangement uses TRBV4-1 and TRBJ1-5; D might be TRBD1 (5 bases). Trimming took 1 base from V and 7 from J, leaving 11 bases between them. The CDR3 totals 14 residues. In germline, CDR1 is MGHRA, CDR2 YSYEKL. The CDR3 is CASSQGREGQPQHF. For the CDR3, the DNA is TGCGCCAGCAGCCAAGGCAGGGAAGGCCAGCCCCAGCATTTT.

This clonotype was detected only a few times. The J gene is TRBJ1-1, the V gene TRBV12-3 or TRBV12-4; possibly TRBD1 for D (5 bases). There are 14 residues in the CDR3. V was shortened by 3 bases and J by 4 bases, with 12 bases between the two germline ends. The CDR3 protein is CASSFGGGGTEAFF. DNA for the CDR3: TGTGCCAGCAGTTTTGGAGGTGGGGGCACTGAAGCTTTCTTT.

The rearrangement links TRBV29-1 to TRBJ1-1, with D maybe TRBD1 (5 bases). Trimming left V 5 bases short and J 4 bases short, with 17 bases between. Per germline, CDR1 SQVTM and CDR2 ANQGSEA. The CDR3 sequence is 14 residues long. The CDR3 spells CSVKGLSRATEAFF. The CDR3 coding sequence is TGCAGCGTTAAAGGACTCTCCAGGGCCACTGAAGCTTTCTTT.

The chain links TRBV6-4 to TRBJ1-4; D remains unclear. This CDR3 is built from 11 residues. Germline V gene sequence: CDR1 MRHNA, CDR2 SNTAGT. V gave up 8 bases and J gave up 7 bases, with 8 bases separating them. CDR3 sequence reads: CASPWGEKLFF. CDR3 in DNA: TGTGCCAGCCCCTGGGGTGAAAAACTGTTTTTT.

The rearrangement links TRBV24-1 to TRBJ2-1; a weak D match, TRBD2 (6 bases). Trimming removed 3 bases from V and 1 base from J, with 12 bases in between. CDR1 and CDR2 (germline): KGHDR, SFDVKD. CDR3 size: 16 residues. The CDR3 coding sequence is TGTGCCACCAGTGATCTGCACGGGGGTTCCTACAATGAGCAGTTCTTC. Translation gives CATSDLHGGSYNEQFF.